This T cell receptor beta chain appears in the sequencing data of a study of shared clonotypes between healthy human individuals. Only CD45RO-negative cells positively selected for CCR7 counted as naive CD8 cells, so terminally differentiated effector memory CD45RA+ cells were excluded. V was trimmed by 3 bases and J by 6 bases, leaving 15 bases between them. CDR1 and CDR2 (germline): ENHRY, SYGVKD. The CDR3 spans 14 residues. TCRdb's table, derived via immunoSEQ multiplex PCR, lists solely in-frame clones and lacks some. The sample has 550,000 to 600,000 clones, 95% to 98% seen once. The J gene is TRBJ2-7, the V gene TRBV10-3; a possible D gene is TRBD2 (6 bases). Sequenced: naive CD8+ T cells sorted from blood. This clonotype was obtained from a man younger than 45 in good health. The CDR3 DNA sequence: TGTGCCATCAGTGAAGCGCATGGAGCGGGCGAGCAGTACTTC. Encoded protein: CAISEAHGAGEQYF.